This T cell receptor (beta chain) came from a study of T cells in localized non-small cell lung cancer. The germline CDR1 and CDR2 sequences are SGHNT and YYREEE (reference sequence). The CDR3 runs 12 residues. V was cut by 3 bases and J by 5 bases, with 9 bases left in between. Method: immunoSEQ multiplex PCR; TCRdb's copy keeps in-frame clones and lacks some. The repertoire holds around 83,000 clones, with around 82% as singletons. The specimen was PBMCs, collected before any cancer treatment. The receptor comes from a man aged 35 to 70 with stage II squamous cell lung carcinoma. The V and J genes are TRBV5-4 and TRBJ2-7; D is ambiguous. The CDR3 spells CASSYLGDEQYF. For the CDR3, the DNA is TGTGCCAGCAGCTATTTAGGCGACGAGCAGTACTTC. Drawing the rest from reference TRBV5-4 and TRBJ2-7, the complete variable domain is ETGVTQSPTHLIKTRGQQVTLRCSSQSGHNTVSWYQQALGQGPQFIFQYYREEENGRGNFPPRFSGLQFPNYSSELNVNALELDDSALYLCASSYLGDEQYFGPGTRLTVT.